This T cell receptor (beta chain) emerged from a study of T cells in tuberculosis. The time point denotes: new active TB diagnosis, blood taken before or within 7 days of starting treatment. Deletions cut 4 bases from V and 4 bases from J, with 16 bases between. The CDR3 extends over 15 amino acids. The germline V gene has CDR1 ENHRY and CDR2 SYGVKD. Assay: immunoSEQ multiplex PCR; the TCRdb copy retains only in-frame clones and omits some. The sample includes about 34,000 clones, around 90% seen only once; the top ten take about 2.4%. The input for sequencing was PBMCs, taken at tuberculosis diagnosis. This chain connects TRBV10-3 to TRBJ1-1; no reliable D call. The TCR sequence derives from an adult with tuberculosis. CDR3 coding DNA: TGTGCCATCAGTGCAAATCGGGGAGTCCCCACTGAAGCTTTCTTT. Residues: CAISANRGVPTEAFF.